The 12 T cell receptor beta chains given below trace back to one sample, sequenced in a study of blood T cell repertoires in COVID-19. The protocol was immunoSEQ multiplex PCR, while the TCRdb copy is restricted to in-frame clones and leaves out a portion. Altogether fewer than 250,000 clones are present, 84% being singletons, with the ten largest covering approximately 10%. Sequencing was carried out using peripheral blood. These receptors all stem from a woman aged 80 or over with COVID-19, enrolled during active disease.

The chain joins TRBV27 to TRBJ1-6, with 7 bases fitting TRBD1. V lost 2 bases, J lost 9 bases, and 1 base stayed unmatched. The germline V gene has CDR1 MNHEY and CDR2 SMNVEV (reference sequence). The CDR3 contains 13 residues. CDR3 protein: CASSLNRGSPLHF. For the CDR3, the DNA is TGTGCCAGCAGTTTAAACAGGGGTTCACCCCTCCACTTT.

The CDR3, as DNA: TGCGCCAGCAGCTTGGTCGGGGCAGATACGCAGTATTTT. Residues: CASSLVGADTQYF. The chain carries TRBV5-1 and TRBJ2-3; D perhaps matches TRBD2 (5 bases). CDR3 length: 13 residues. CDR1 and CDR2 (germline): SGHRS, YFSETQ. The ends were cut back, 0 bases at V and 4 bases at J, with 6 bases in the middle. The full variable domain, rest sourced from reference TRBV5-1 and TRBJ2-3, is KAGVTQTPRYLIKTRGQQVTLSCSPISGHRSVSWYQQTPGQGLQFLFEYFSETQRNKGNFPGRFSGRQFSNSRSEMNVSTLELGDSALYLCASSLVGADTQYFGPGTRLTVL.

The J gene is TRBJ1-1, the V gene TRBV5-1; D possibly corresponds to TRBD1 (5 bases). Germline values: CDR1 SGHRS, CDR2 YFSETQ. The CDR3 length is 14 residues. The germline V and J ends were trimmed by 0 bases and 6 bases, with 12 bases remaining between them. The CDR3 here is CASSLVSGVAEAFF. The CDR3 bases are TGCGCCAGCAGCTTGGTATCGGGGGTCGCTGAAGCTTTCTTT.

This clone was observed a single time. The J gene is TRBJ1-4, the V gene TRBV6-5; D call uncertain. Germline lookup yields CDR1 MNHEY and CDR2 SVGAGI. Trimming removed 4 bases from V and 16 bases from J, with 16 bases in between. The length of the CDR3 is 12 residues. DNA of the CDR3: TGTGCCAGCAGTTCCCCCGGCAACGGGTGGTTTTTT. Its protein product is CASSSPGNGWFF.

This clone has only a few counts. The CDR3 sequence: CSVRQGKNTEAFF. The CDR3 DNA is TGCAGCGTTCGACAGGGGAAGAACACTGAAGCTTTCTTT. The J gene is TRBJ1-1, the V gene TRBV29-1, with TRBD1 matching 8 bases. This CDR3 has 13 amino acids. The J segment lost 1 base and the V segment lost 5 bases, leaving 3 bases of the junction unmatched. Germline loops: CDR1 SQVTM, CDR2 ANQGSEA.

The chain links TRBV15 to TRBJ2-3; a possible D gene is TRBD2 (7 bases). The CDR3 covers 17 residues. V was clipped by 0 bases and J by 4 bases, with 17 bases between them. The germline CDR1 and CDR2 sequences are LNHNV and YYDKDF (reference sequence). Here the CDR3 reads CATSRDLGGGAPDTQYF. The CDR3 DNA reads TGTGCCACCAGCAGAGATCTGGGAGGGGGGGCCCCAGATACGCAGTATTTT.

The J gene is TRBJ2-2, the V gene TRBV19, with D hard to call. CDR1 LNHDA and CDR2 SQIVND come from the germline V gene (reference sequence). The germline V and J ends were trimmed by 3 bases and 0 bases, with 8 bases remaining between them. There are 15 residues in the CDR3. The CDR3 DNA reads TGTGCCAGTAGTATTGACACTGCGAACACCGGGGAGCTGTTTTTT. It encodes CASSIDTANTGELFF.

The chain combines TRBV18 with TRBJ1-2; the match to TRBD1 covers 7 bases. V shed 3 bases, J shed 8 bases, and the junction held 15 bases outside the gene matches. Germline CDR1 reads KGHSH; CDR2 reads LQKENI. The CDR3 spans 16 residues. CDR3 sequence reads: CASSPNRDRNPGGYTF. The CDR3 DNA is TGTGCCAGCTCACCGAACCGGGACAGAAACCCGGGAGGCTACACCTTC.

Notes on this clone: Other DNA sequences from this sample encode an identical CDR3 as well. This chain connects TRBV6-2 or TRBV6-3 to TRBJ1-2, with a tentative D call TRBD1 (6 bases). V lost 5 bases and J lost 5, with 9 bases in between. The CDR3 sequence is 12 residues long. The germline gives CDR1 MNHEY, CDR2 SVGEGT. The CDR3 protein is CASSTGLYGYTF. The CDR3 DNA sequence: TGTGCCAGCAGTACAGGGCTGTATGGCTACACCTTC.

The CDR3 sequence is CASRDRGNEQFF. The CDR3 nucleotides are TGTGCCAGCAGGGACAGGGGCAATGAGCAGTTCTTC. The V call is TRBV27, the J call TRBJ2-1; 9 bases agree with TRBD1. Germline V gives CDR1 MNHEY, CDR2 SMNVEV (reference sequence). CDR3 size: 12 residues. The V and J ends lost 6 bases and 6 bases, in that order; junction bases with no gene match: 0.

This chain joins TRBV19 and TRBJ1-3; 8 bases fit TRBD1. The CDR3 runs to 14 residues. Looked up from germline, CDR1 is LNHDA and CDR2 is SQIVND (reference sequence). V lost 5 bases and J lost 4; bases outside the gene matches: 4. The CDR3 DNA follows: TGTGCCAGTAGTTCAGGGGGCCGAGGAAACACCATATATTTT. Amino acid sequence: CASSSGGRGNTIYF.

This rearrangement joins TRBV19 to TRBJ2-3; D is undetermined. Trimming pared 6 bases from V and 1 base from J, leaving 8 bases between. CDR1 is LNHDA and CDR2 is SQIVND in the germline V gene (reference sequence). The CDR3 has 13 residues. The CDR3 DNA follows: TGTGCCAGTAGCTACCGGGGCACAGATACGCAGTATTTT. The encoded protein is CASSYRGTDTQYF.